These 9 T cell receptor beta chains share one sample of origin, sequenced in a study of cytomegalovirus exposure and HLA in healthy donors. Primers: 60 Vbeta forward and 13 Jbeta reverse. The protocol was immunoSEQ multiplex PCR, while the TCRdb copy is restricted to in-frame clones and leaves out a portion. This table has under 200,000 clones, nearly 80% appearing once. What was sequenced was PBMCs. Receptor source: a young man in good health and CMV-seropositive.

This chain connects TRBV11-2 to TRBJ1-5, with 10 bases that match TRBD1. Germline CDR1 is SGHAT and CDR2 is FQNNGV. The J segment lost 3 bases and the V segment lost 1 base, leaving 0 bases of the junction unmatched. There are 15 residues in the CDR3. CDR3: CASSLGQGANQPQHF. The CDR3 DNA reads TGTGCCAGCAGCTTAGGACAGGGGGCCAATCAGCCCCAGCATTTT.

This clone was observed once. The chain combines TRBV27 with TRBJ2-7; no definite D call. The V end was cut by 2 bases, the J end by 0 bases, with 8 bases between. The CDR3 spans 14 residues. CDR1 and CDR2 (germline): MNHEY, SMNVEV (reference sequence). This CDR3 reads CASSLTRVSYEQYF. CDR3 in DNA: TGTGCCAGCAGTTTAACCCGAGTCTCCTACGAGCAGTACTTC.

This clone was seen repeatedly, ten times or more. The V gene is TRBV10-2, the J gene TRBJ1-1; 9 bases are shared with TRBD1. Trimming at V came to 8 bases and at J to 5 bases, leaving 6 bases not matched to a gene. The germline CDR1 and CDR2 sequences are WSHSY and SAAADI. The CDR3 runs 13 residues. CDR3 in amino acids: CASGGQGRTEAFF. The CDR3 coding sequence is TGCGCCAGCGGGGGACAGGGCAGAACTGAAGCTTTCTTT.

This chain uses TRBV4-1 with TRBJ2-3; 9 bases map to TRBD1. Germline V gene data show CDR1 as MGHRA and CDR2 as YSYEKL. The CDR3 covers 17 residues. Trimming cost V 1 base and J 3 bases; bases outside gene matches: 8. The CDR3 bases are TGCGCCAGCAGCCAAGCAGGGACAGGGTTCTATACAGATACGCAGTATTTT. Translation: CASSQAGTGFYTDTQYF.

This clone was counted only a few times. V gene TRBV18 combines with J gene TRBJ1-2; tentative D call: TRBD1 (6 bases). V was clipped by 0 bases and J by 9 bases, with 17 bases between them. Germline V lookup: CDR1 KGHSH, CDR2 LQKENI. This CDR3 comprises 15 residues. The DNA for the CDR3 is TGTGCCAGCTCACCACCGGGACATCCCCGGGTCCGCTACACCTTC. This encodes CASSPPGHPRVRYTF.

CDR3 amino acids: CASSPRQGGPNEAFF. In nucleotides, the CDR3 is TGTGCCAGCTCACCCAGACAGGGTGGCCCGAATGAAGCTTTCTTT. The chain combines TRBV18 with TRBJ1-1, with 7 bases lining up with TRBD1. CDR1 KGHSH and CDR2 LQKENI come from the germline V gene. The CDR3 has 15 amino acids. V lost 3 bases and J lost 7; bases outside the gene matches: 11.

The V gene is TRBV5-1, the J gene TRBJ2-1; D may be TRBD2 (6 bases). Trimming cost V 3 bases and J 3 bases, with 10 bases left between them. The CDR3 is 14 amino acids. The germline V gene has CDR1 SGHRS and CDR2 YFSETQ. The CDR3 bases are TGCGCCAGCAGCTCCGGGACTGTCTACAATGAGCAGTTCTTC. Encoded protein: CASSSGTVYNEQFF.

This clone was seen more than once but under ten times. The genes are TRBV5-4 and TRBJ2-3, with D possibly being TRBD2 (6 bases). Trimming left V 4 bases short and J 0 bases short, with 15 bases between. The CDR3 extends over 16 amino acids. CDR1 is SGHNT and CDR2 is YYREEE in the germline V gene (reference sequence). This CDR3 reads CASSRSGTASTDTQYF. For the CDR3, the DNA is TGTGCCAGCAGCCGTAGCGGAACCGCCAGCACAGATACGCAGTATTTT.

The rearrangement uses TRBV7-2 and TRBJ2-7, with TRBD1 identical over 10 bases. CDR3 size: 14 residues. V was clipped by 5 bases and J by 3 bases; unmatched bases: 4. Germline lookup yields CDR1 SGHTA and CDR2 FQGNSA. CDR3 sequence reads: CASSGGTGVYEQYF. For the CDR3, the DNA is TGTGCCAGCAGCGGGGGGACAGGGGTCTACGAGCAGTACTTC.